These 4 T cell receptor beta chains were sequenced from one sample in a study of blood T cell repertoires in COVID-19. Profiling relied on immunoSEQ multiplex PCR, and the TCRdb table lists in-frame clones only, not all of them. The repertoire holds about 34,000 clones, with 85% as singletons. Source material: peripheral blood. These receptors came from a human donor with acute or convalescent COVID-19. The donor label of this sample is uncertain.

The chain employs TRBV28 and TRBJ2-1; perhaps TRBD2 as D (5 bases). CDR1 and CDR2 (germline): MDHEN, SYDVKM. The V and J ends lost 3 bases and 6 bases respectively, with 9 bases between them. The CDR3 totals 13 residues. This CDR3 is CASSLRTFNEQFF. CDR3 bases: TGTGCCAGCAGTTTGCGGACTTTCAATGAGCAGTTCTTC.

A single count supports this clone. This chain's CDR3 is CASSPPSGGYNEQFF. CDR3 bases: TGTGCCAGCTCACCACCTAGCGGGGGTTACAATGAGCAGTTCTTC. The V gene is TRBV18, the J gene TRBJ2-1, with 9 bases lining up with TRBD2. Germline assignment: CDR1 KGHSH and CDR2 LQKENI. Trimming cost V 0 bases and J 4 bases; bases outside gene matches: 1. CDR3 length: 15 residues.

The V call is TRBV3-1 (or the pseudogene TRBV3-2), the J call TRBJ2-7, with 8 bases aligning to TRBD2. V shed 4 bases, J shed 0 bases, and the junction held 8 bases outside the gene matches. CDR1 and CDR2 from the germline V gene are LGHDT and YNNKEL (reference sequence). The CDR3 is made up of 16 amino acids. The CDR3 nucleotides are TGTGCCAGCAGCCTAACCCCGAGCGGGAGCTCCTACGAGCAGTACTTC. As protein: CASSLTPSGSSYEQYF.

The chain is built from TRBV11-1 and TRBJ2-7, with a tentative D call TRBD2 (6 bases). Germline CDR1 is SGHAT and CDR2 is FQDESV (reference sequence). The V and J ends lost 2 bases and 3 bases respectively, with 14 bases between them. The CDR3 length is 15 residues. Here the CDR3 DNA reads TGTGCCAGCAGCTTATACGGGAGTACCTTCTACGAGCAGTACTTC. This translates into CASSLYGSTFYEQYF.